This T cell receptor (beta chain) was observed in a study of cytomegalovirus exposure and HLA in healthy donors. In the PCR, 60 Vbeta and 13 Jbeta primers were used. The method was immunoSEQ multiplex PCR; TCRdb's version includes in-frame clones alone and lacks a portion of them. The table includes fewer than 130,000 clones, 76% detected once. In regard to this clone: Other DNA sequences in this sample translate to the same CDR3.

The germline CDR1 and CDR2 sequences are KGHSH and LQKENI. CDR3 length equals 13 residues. Trimming cost V 8 bases and J 5 bases; bases outside gene matches: 6. This TCR was sampled from a man under 40 in good health and CMV-seropositive. V gene TRBV18 combines with J gene TRBJ1-5; 7 nucleotides align to TRBD1. Material for sequencing was PBMCs. CDR3 in DNA: TGTGCCAGCGCCCGGACAGGAGATCAGCCCCAGCATTTT. Translation: CASARTGDQPQHF.